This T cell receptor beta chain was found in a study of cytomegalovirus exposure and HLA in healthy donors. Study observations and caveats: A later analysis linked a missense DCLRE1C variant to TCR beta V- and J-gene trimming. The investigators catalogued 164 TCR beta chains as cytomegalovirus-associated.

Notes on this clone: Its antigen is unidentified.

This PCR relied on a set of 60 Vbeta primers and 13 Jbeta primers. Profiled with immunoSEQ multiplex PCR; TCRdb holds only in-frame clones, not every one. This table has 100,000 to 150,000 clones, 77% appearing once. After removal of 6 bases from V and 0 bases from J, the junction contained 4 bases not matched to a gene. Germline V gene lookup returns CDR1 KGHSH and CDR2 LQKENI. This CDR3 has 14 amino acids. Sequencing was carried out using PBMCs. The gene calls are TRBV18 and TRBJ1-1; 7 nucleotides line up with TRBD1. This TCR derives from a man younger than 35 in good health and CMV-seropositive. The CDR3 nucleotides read TGTGCCAGCTCGCTACAGGGGATGAACACTGAAGCTTTCTTT. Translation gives CASSLQGMNTEAFF.